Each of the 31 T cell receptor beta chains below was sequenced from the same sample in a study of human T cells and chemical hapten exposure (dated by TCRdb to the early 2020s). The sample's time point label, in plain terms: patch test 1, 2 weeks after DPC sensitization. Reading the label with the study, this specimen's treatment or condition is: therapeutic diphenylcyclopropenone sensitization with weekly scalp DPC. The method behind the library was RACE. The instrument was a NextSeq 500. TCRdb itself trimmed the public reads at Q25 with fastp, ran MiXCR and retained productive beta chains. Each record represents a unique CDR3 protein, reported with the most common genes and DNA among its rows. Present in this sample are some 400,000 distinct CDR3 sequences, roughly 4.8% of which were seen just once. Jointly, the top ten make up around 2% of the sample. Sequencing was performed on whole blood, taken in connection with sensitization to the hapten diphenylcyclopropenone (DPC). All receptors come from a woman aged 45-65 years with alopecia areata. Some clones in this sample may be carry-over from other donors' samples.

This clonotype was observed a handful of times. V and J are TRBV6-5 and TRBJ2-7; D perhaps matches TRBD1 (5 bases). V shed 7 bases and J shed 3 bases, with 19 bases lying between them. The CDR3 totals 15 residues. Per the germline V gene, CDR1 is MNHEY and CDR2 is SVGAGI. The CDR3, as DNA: TGTGCCAGCACCGAAGCAGGGCGTCAGTACTACGAGCAGTACTTC. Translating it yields CASTEAGRQYYEQYF.

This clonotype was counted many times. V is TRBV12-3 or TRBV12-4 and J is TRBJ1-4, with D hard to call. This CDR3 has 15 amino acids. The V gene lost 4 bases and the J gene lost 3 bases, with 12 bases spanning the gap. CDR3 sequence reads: CASSSLGNANEKLFF. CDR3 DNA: TGTGCCAGCAGTTCCCTAGGGAACGCTAATGAAAAACTGTTTTTT.

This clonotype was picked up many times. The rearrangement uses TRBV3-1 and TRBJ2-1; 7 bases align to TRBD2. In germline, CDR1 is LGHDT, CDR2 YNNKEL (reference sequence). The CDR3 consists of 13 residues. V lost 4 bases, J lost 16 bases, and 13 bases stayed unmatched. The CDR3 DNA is TGTGCCAGCAGCCCCAGGTGGGCGGGACTAATCTTCTTC. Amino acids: CASSPRWAGLIFF.

CDR3 sequence: CASSLRLEGNNEQFF. The CDR3 DNA reads TGTGCCAGCAGCCTACGACTAGAAGGAAACAATGAGCAGTTCTTC. The rearrangement links TRBV7-6 to TRBJ2-1; a weak D match, TRBD2 (6 bases). Trimming removed 5 bases at V and 5 bases at J, with 16 bases between. From germline, CDR1 is SGHVS and CDR2 FNYEAQ. This CDR3 has 15 amino acids.

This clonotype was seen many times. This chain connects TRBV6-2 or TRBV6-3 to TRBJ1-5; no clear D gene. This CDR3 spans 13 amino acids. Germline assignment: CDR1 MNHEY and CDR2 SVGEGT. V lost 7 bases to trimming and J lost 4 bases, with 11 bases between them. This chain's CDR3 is CASTYPGNQPQHF. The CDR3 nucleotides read TGTGCCAGCACCTATCCGGGGAATCAGCCCCAGCATTTT.

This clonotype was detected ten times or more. In DNA form, the CDR3 reads TGCAGCGTTGAAGGGACAGCCAAGGACACTGAAGCTTTCTTT. This codes for CSVEGTAKDTEAFF. The chain carries TRBV29-1 and TRBJ1-1; possible D gene TRBD1, 6 bases. Trimming stripped 1 base from V and 3 bases from J, with 12 bases between. The CDR3 is 14 amino acids. Germline CDR1 reads SQVTM; CDR2 reads ANQGSEA.

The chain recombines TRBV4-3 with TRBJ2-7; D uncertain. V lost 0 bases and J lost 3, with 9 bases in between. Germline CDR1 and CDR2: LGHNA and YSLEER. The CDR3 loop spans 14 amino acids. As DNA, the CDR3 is TGCGCCAGCAGCCAAGATCGGGCCCACTACGAGCAGTACTTC. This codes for CASSQDRAHYEQYF.

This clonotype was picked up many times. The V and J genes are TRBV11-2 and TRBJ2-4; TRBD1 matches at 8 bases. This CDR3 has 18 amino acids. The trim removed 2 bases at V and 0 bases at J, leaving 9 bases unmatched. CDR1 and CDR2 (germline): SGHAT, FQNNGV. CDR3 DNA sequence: TGTGCCAGCAGCTTAACGGACAGGGATAGTCTAGCCAAAAACATTCAGTACTTC. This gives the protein CASSLTDRDSLAKNIQYF.

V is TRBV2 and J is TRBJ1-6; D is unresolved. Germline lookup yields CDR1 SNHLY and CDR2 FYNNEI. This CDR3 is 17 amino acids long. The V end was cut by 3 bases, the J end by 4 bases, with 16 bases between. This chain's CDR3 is CASSDPTTPFYNSPLHF. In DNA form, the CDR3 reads TGTGCCAGCAGTGACCCGACAACCCCCTTTTATAATTCACCCCTCCACTTT.

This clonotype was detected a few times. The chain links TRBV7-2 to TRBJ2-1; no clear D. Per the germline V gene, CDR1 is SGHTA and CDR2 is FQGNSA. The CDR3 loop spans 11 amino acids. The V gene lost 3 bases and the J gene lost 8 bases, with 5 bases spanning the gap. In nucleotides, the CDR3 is TGTGCCAGCAGCTTTGTAGATGAGCAGTTCTTC. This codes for CASSFVDEQFF.

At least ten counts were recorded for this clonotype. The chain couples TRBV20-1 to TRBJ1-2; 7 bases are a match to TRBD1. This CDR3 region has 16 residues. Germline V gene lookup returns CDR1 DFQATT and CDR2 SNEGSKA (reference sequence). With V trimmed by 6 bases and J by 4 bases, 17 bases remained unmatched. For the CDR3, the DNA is TGCAGTGCCCACACTTTCGTTAAGGGGGCTACCTATGGCTACACCTTC. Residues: CSAHTFVKGATYGYTF.

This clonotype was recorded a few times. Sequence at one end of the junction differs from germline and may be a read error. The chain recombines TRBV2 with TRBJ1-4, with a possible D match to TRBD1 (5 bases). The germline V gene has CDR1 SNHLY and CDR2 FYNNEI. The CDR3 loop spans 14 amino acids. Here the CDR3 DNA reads TGTGCCAGCAGACGGGACTTGTGGGATGAAATACTGTTTTTT. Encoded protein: CASRRDLWDEILFF.

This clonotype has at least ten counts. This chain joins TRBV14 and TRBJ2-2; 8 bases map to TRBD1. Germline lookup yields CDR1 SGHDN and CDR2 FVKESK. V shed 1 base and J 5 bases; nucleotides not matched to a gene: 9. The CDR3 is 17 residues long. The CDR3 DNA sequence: TGTGCCAGCAGCCAAGTCAACAGGGGGACCAAAACCGGGGAGCTGTTTTTT. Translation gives CASSQVNRGTKTGELFF. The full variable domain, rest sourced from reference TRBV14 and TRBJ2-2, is EAGVTQFPSHSVIEKGQTVTLRCDPISGHDNLYWYRRVMGKEIKFLLHFVKESKQDESGMPNNRFLAERTGGTYSTLKVQPAELEDSGVYFCASSQVNRGTKTGELFFGEGSRLTVL.

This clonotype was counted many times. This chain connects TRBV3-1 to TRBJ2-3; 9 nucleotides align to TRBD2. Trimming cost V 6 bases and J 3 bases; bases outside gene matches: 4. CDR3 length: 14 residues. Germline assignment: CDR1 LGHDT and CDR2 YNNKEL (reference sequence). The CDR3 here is CASSLGLATDTQYF. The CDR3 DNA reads TGTGCCAGCAGTTTAGGACTAGCGACAGATACGCAGTATTTT.

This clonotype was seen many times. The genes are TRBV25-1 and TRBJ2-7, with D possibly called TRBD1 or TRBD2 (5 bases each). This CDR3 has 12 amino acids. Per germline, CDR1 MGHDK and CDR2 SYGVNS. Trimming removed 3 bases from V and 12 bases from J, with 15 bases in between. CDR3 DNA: TGTGCCAGCAGTGACCCTCGGGGCCCTGGGTACTTC. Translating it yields CASSDPRGPGYF.

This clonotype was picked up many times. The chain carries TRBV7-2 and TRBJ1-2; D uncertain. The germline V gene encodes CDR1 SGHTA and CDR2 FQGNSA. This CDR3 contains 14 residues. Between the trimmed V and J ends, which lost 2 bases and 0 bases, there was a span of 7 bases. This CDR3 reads CASSLSGANYGYTF. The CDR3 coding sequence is TGTGCCAGCAGCTTATCTGGAGCTAACTATGGCTACACCTTC.

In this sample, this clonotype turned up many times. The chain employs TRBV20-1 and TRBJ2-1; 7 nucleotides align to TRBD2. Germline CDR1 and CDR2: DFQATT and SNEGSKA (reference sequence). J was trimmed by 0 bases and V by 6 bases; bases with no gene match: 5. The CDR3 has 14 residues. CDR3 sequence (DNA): TGCAGTGCAATCACTAGCGACTCCTACAATGAGCAGTTCTTC. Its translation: CSAITSDSYNEQFF.

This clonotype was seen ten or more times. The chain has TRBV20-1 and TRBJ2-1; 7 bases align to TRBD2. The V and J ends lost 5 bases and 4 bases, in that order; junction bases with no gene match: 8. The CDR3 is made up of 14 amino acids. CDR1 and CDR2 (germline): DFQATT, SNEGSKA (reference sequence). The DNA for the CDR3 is TGCAGTGCTGACCGGGACTACCCTTACAATGAGCAGTTCTTC. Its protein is CSADRDYPYNEQFF.

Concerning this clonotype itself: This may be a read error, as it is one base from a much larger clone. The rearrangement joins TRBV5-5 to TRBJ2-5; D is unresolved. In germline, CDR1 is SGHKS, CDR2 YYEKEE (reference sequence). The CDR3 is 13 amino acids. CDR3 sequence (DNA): TGTGCCAGCACGCGGAGCCTCCAAGAGACCCAGCACTTC. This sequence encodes CASTRSLQETQHF.

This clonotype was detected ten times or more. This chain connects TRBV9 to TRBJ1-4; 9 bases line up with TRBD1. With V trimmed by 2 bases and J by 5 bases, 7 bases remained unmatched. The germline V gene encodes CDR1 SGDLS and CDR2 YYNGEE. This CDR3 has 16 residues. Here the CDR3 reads CASSVGEGQGNEKLFF. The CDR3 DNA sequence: TGTGCCAGCAGCGTCGGGGAGGGACAGGGAAATGAAAAACTGTTTTTT.

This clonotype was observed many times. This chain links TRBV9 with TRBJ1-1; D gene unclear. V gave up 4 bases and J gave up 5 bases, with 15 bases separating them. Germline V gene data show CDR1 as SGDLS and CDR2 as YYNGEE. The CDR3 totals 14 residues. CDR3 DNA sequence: TGTGCCAGCAGCTCCACGGGGTATGGGACTGAAGCTTTCTTT. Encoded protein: CASSSTGYGTEAFF.

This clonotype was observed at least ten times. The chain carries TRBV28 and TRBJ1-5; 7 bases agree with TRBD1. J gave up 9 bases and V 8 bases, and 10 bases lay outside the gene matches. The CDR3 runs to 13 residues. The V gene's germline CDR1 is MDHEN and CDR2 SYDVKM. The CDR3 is CASRGGPGVPQHF. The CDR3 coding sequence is TGTGCCAGCCGAGGGGGCCCCGGGGTGCCCCAGCATTTT.

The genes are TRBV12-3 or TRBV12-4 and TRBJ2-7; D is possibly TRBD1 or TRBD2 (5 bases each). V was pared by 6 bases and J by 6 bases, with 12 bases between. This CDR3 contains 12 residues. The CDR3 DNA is TGTGCCAGCAGCCCGGGACGGATCGAGCAGTACTTC. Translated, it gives CASSPGRIEQYF.

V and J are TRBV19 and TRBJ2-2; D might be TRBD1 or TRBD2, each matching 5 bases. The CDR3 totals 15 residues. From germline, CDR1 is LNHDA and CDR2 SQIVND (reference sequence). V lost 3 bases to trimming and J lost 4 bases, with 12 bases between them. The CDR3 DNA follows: TGTGCCAGTAGTATTCTGGGGACGAGCACCGGGGAGCTGTTTTTT. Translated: CASSILGTSTGELFF.

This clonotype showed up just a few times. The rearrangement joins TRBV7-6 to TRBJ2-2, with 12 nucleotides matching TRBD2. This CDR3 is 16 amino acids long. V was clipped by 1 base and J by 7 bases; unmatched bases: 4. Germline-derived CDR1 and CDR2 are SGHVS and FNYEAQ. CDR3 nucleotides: TGTGCCAGCAGCTTAGGACTAGCGGGAGCGGGCGGGGAGCTGTTTTTT. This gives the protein CASSLGLAGAGGELFF.

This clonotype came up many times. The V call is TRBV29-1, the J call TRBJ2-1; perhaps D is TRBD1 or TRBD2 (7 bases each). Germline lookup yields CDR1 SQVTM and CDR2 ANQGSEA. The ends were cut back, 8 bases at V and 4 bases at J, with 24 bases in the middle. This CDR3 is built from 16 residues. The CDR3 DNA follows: TGCAGCTCGGCAGGGAGTCAGGGGGAGGGTTACAATGAGCAGTTCTTC. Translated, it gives CSSAGSQGEGYNEQFF.

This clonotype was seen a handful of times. The CDR3 bases are TGCAGCGTCACTGGGACAGCGAGCAATCAGCCCCAGCATTTT. Translated: CSVTGTASNQPQHF. This chain uses TRBV29-1 with TRBJ1-5; 7 nucleotides match TRBD1. Germline assignment: CDR1 SQVTM and CDR2 ANQGSEA. V shed 6 bases, J shed 1 base, and the junction held 6 bases outside the gene matches. The CDR3 runs to 14 residues.

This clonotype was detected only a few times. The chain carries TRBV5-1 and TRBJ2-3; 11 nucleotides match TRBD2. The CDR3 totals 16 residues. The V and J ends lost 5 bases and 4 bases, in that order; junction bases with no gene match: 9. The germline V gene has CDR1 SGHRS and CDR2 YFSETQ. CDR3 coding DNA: TGCGCCAGCAGAACTTGGACTAGCGGGCGGGCAGATACGCAGTATTTT. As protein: CASRTWTSGRADTQYF.

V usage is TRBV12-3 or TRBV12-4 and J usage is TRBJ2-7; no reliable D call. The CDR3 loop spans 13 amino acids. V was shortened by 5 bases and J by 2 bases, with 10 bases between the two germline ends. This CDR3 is CASSRRPAYEQYF. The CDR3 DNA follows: TGTGCCAGCAGTCGTCGGCCGGCCTACGAGCAGTACTTC.

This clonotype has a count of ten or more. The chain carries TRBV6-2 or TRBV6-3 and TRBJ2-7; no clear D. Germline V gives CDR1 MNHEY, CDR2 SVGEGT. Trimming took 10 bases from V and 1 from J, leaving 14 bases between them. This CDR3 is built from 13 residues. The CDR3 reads CATLNDNSYEQYF. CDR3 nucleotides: TGTGCCACTCTAAACGACAATTCCTACGAGCAGTACTTC.

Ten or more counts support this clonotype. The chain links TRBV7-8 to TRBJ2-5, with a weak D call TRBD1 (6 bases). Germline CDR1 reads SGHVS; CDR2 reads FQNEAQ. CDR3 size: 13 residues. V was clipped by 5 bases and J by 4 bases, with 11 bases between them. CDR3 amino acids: CASSPGQRETQYF. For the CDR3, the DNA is TGTGCCAGCAGCCCTGGACAGCGAGAGACCCAGTACTTC.